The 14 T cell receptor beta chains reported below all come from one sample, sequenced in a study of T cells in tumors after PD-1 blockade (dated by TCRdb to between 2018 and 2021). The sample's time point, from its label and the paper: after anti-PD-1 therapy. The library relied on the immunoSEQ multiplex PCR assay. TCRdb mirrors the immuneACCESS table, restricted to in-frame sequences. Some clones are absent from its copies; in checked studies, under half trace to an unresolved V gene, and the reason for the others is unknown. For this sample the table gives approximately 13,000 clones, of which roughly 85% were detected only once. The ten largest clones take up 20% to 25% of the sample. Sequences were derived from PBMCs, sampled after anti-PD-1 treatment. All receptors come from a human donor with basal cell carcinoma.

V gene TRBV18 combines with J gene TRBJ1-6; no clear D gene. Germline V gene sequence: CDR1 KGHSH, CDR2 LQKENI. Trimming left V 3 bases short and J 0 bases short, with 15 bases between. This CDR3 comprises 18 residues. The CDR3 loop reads CASSPYPDGSSYNSPLHF. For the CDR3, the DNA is TGTGCCAGCTCACCCTACCCGGACGGGAGCTCCTATAATTCACCCCTCCACTTT.

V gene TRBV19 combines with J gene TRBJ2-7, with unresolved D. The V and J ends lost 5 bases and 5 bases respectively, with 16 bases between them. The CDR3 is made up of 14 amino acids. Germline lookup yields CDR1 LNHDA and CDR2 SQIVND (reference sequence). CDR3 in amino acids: CASSRRPQDHEQYF. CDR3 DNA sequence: TGTGCCAGTAGTCGTCGGCCTCAAGATCACGAGCAGTACTTC.

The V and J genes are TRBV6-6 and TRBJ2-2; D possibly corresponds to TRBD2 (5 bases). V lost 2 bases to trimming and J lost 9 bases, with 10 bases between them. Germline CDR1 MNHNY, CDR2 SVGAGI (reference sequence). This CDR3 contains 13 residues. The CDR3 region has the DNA TGTGCCAGCAGTTACCGAGAGGGAAGGGAGCTGTTTTTT. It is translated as CASSYREGRELFF.

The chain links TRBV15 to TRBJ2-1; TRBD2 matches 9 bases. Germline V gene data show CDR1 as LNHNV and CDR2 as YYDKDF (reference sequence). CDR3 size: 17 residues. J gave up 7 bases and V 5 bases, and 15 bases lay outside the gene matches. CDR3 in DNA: TGTGCCACCAGCCGAAGCTTCCTAGCGGGGTCGGGGAATGAGCAGTTCTTC. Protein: CATSRSFLAGSGNEQFF.

The CDR3 nucleotides read TGCGCCAGCAGTGAAATAAAGGGGCGAGGGGATGGCTACACCTTC. Its protein is CASSEIKGRGDGYTF. The chain links TRBV10-2 to TRBJ1-2; D possibly corresponds to TRBD1 (5 bases). The CDR3 extends over 15 amino acids. Germline lookup yields CDR1 WSHSY and CDR2 SAAADI. Trimming took 3 bases from V and 6 from J, leaving 17 bases between them.

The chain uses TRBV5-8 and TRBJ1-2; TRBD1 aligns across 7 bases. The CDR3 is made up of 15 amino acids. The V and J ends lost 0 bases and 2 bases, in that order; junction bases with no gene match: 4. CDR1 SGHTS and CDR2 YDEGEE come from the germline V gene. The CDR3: CASSLGDRANYGYTF. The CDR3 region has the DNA TGTGCCAGCAGCTTGGGCGACAGGGCGAACTATGGCTACACCTTC.

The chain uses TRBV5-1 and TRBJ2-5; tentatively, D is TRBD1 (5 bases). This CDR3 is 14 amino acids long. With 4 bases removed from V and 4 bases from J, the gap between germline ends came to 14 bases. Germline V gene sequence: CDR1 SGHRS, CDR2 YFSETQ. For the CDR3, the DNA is TGCGCCAGCAGCGGTGGGTCAGGGCCAGAGACCCAGTACTTC. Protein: CASSGGSGPETQYF.

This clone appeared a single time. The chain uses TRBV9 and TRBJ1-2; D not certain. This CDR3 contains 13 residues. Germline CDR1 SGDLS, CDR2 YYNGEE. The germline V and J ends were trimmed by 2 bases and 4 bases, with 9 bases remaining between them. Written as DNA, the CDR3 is TGTGCCAGCAGCGTCTTGGGCACCTATGGCTACACCTTC. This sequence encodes CASSVLGTYGYTF.

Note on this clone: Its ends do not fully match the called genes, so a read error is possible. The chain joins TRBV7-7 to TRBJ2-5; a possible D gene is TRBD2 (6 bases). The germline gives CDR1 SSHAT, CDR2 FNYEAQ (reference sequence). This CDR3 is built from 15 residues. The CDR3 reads CASSVAAGSHETQYF. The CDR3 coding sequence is TGTGCCAGCAGCGTAGCCGCGGGGAGCCATGAGACCCAGTACTTC.

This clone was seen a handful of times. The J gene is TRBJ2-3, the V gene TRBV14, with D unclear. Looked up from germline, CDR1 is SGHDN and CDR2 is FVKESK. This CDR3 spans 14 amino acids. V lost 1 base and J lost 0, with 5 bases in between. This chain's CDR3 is CASSQVGSTDTQYF. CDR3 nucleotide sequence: TGTGCCAGCAGCCAAGTGGGAAGCACAGATACGCAGTATTTT.

The CDR3 here is CASSESRGRAYNEQFF. For the CDR3, the DNA is TGCGCCAGCAGTGAGTCCCGGGGAAGGGCCTACAATGAGCAGTTCTTC. The chain combines TRBV10-1 with TRBJ2-1; a weak D match, TRBD2 (5 bases). Germline CDR1 WNHNN, CDR2 SYGVQD (reference sequence). Trimming took 0 bases from V and 2 from J, leaving 11 bases between them. This CDR3 spans 16 amino acids.

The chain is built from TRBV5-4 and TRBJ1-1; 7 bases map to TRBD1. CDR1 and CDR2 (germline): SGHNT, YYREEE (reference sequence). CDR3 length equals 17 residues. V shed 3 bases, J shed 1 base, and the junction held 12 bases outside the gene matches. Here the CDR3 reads CASSSVQGSGRNTEAFF. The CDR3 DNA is TGTGCCAGCAGCTCCGTACAGGGGTCCGGGAGGAACACTGAAGCTTTCTTT.

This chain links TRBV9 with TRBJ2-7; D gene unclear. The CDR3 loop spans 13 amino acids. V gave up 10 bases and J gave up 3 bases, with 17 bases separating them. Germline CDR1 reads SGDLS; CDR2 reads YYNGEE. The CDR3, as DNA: TGTGCCGAACACGGAGTCGACCACTACGAGCAGTACTTC. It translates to CAEHGVDHYEQYF. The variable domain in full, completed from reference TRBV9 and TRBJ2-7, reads DSGVTQTPKHLITATGQRVTLRCSPRSGDLSVYWYQQSLDQGLQFLIQYYNGEERAKGNILERFSAQQFPDLHSELNLSSLELGDSALYFCAEHGVDHYEQYFGPGTRLTVT.

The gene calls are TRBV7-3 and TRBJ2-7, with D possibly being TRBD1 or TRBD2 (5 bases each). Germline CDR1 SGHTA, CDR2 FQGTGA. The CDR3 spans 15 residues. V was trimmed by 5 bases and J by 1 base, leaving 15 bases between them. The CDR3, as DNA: TGTGCCAGCAGCCTCATCCGGGACCGTTCCTACGAGCAGTACTTC. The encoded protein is CASSLIRDRSYEQYF.